These 21 T cell receptor beta chains originate from one sample sequenced in a study of vaccination effects on CD4 cells after COVID-19. The assay was immunoSEQ multiplex PCR, and TCRdb's table has in-frame clones only and misses some. The table includes 45,000 or so clones, about 70% detected once. The antigens of these receptors remain unknown. Isolation of CD4+ T cells took place after about nine days of culture. The source was CD4+ T cells from PBMCs cultured without peptide, collected before COVID-19 vaccination. The receptors were sampled from a human donor who had a prior SARS-CoV-2 infection.

Only a few counts were recorded for this clone. V usage is TRBV5-1 and J usage is TRBJ1-2; D possibly corresponds to TRBD1 (5 bases). There are 12 residues in the CDR3. V was cut by 1 base and J by 4 bases, with 5 bases left in between. In germline, CDR1 is SGHRS, CDR2 YFSETQ. In nucleotides, the CDR3 is TGCGCCAGCAGCTTGCAGGGCTATGGCTACACCTTC. It codes for CASSLQGYGYTF. The full variable domain, in which reference TRBV5-1 and TRBJ1-2 provide the parts outside the CDR3, is KAGVTQTPRYLIKTRGQQVTLSCSPISGHRSVSWYQQTPGQGLQFLFEYFSETQRNKGNFPGRFSGRQFSNSRSEMNVSTLELGDSALYLCASSLQGYGYTFGSGTRLTVV.

The V and J genes are TRBV3-1 (or the pseudogene TRBV3-2) and TRBJ2-5; a weak D match, TRBD1 (5 bases). Trimming removed 1 base from V and 4 bases from J, with 10 bases in between. Germline CDR1 LGHDT, CDR2 YNNKEL (reference sequence). The CDR3 has 14 amino acids. The CDR3 sequence: CASSQGQGGETQYF. DNA of the CDR3: TGTGCCAGCAGCCAAGGTCAGGGCGGAGAGACCCAGTACTTC.

This clone occurred a few times. The genes are TRBV3-1 (or the pseudogene TRBV3-2) and TRBJ2-7; D is perhaps TRBD1 or TRBD2 (5 bases each). CDR3 size: 16 residues. V lost 2 bases and J 1 base, leaving 15 bases between the germline ends. In germline, CDR1 is LGHDT, CDR2 YNNKEL (reference sequence). The CDR3: CASSQLGTVNSYEQYF. DNA for the CDR3: TGTGCCAGCAGCCAACTTGGGACGGTAAATTCCTACGAGCAGTACTTC.

The V and J genes are TRBV19 and TRBJ2-1, with D possibly matching TRBD2 (5 bases). Per the germline V gene, CDR1 is LNHDA and CDR2 is SQIVND (reference sequence). This CDR3 spans 15 amino acids. V was trimmed by 3 bases and J by 0 bases, leaving 9 bases between them. The CDR3 protein is CASSMRVISYNEQFF. The DNA for the CDR3 is TGTGCCAGTAGTATGAGGGTGATCTCCTACAATGAGCAGTTCTTC.

This sequence joins TRBV7-9 and TRBJ1-1; D is unresolved. The CDR3 extends over 14 amino acids. V dropped 2 bases and J dropped 0 bases, with 7 bases sitting between them. Germline CDR1 is SEHNR and CDR2 is FQNEAQ (reference sequence). This CDR3 is CASSLWPMNTEAFF. The CDR3 bases are TGTGCCAGCAGCTTATGGCCCATGAACACTGAAGCTTTCTTT.

The chain has TRBV18 and TRBJ2-7, with 8 bases lining up with TRBD2. This CDR3 region has 14 residues. The germline gives CDR1 KGHSH, CDR2 LQKENI. The V gene end was trimmed by 3 bases and the J gene end by 2 bases; junction bases not matched to a gene: 3. The DNA of the CDR3 is TGTGCCAGCTCACCCGGGGGGGGGCCCTACGAGCAGTACTTC. It encodes CASSPGGGPYEQYF.

This chain connects TRBV5-1 to TRBJ1-1; 9 nucleotides line up with TRBD1. Per germline, CDR1 SGHRS and CDR2 YFSETQ. V lost 4 bases to trimming and J lost 5 bases; unmatched junction nucleotides: 9. CDR3 length equals 15 residues. The CDR3 region has the DNA TGCGCCAGCAGCCCACGGACAGGGGCTATGACTGAAGCTTTCTTT. Translation: CASSPRTGAMTEAFF.

The rearrangement joins TRBV9 to TRBJ2-5; a possible D gene is TRBD1 (6 bases). The CDR3 has 14 residues. V lost 4 bases and J 0 bases, leaving 10 bases between the germline ends. Germline CDR1 reads SGDLS; CDR2 reads YYNGEE. DNA of the CDR3: TGTGCCAGCAGCCCGCACAGGGACCAAGAGACCCAGTACTTC. It translates to CASSPHRDQETQYF.

The V and J genes are TRBV16 and TRBJ2-5, with D perhaps being TRBD1 or TRBD2 (5 bases each). With 0 bases removed from V and 9 bases from J, the gap between germline ends came to 17 bases. Germline V gene lookup returns CDR1 KGHSY and CDR2 FQNENV. The CDR3 sequence is 15 residues long. The CDR3 loop reads CASSQSRLSGAPQYF. CDR3 in DNA: TGTGCCAGCAGCCAATCAAGACTATCTGGGGCCCCCCAGTACTTC.

The chain uses TRBV19 and TRBJ2-6; D may be TRBD2 (5 bases). This CDR3 contains 16 residues. Germline CDR1 is LNHDA and CDR2 is SQIVND (reference sequence). V gave up 6 bases and J gave up 4 bases, with 16 bases separating them. DNA of the CDR3: TGTGCCAGTAGATACCGGGGATCTTCGGGGGCCAACGTCCTGACTTTC. As protein: CASRYRGSSGANVLTF. Full variable domain (remainder filled in from reference TRBV19 and TRBJ2-6): DGGITQSPKYLFRKEGQNVTLSCEQNLNHDAMYWYRQDPGQGLRLIYYSQIVNDFQKGDIAEGYSVSREKKESFPLTVTSAQKNPTAFYLCASRYRGSSGANVLTFGAGSRLTVL.

This sequence joins TRBV5-1 and TRBJ2-7, with 10 bases lining up with TRBD2. The CDR3 is 15 residues long. Germline CDR1 is SGHRS and CDR2 is YFSETQ. With V trimmed by 4 bases and J by 4 bases, 8 bases remained unmatched. Written as DNA, the CDR3 is TGCGCCAGCAGCGCCTCAGCGGGGGGGAATTACGAGCAGTACTTC. Translation: CASSASAGGNYEQYF.

The rearrangement links TRBV18 to TRBJ1-1; possible D gene TRBD1, 5 bases. V lost 5 bases to trimming and J lost 2 bases, with 15 bases between them. Germline values: CDR1 KGHSH, CDR2 LQKENI. This CDR3 has 15 residues. The CDR3 reads CASSTFIDRNTEAFF. CDR3 in DNA: TGTGCCAGCTCAACTTTCATAGACAGAAACACTGAAGCTTTCTTT.

This clone was detected only a few times. The V call is TRBV9, the J call TRBJ1-6; D is undetermined. From germline, CDR1 is SGDLS and CDR2 YYNGEE. The CDR3 length is 13 residues. Trimming cost V 0 bases and J 8 bases, with 6 bases left between them. CDR3 amino acids: CASSVGMDSPLHF. CDR3 sequence (DNA): TGTGCCAGCAGCGTAGGGATGGATTCACCCCTCCACTTT.

The CDR3 DNA reads as TGTGCCAGCAGCTTATCCCTTGGGCGGGACACGATTTCTGGAAACACCATATATTTT. It is translated as CASSLSLGRDTISGNTIYF. The chain couples TRBV7-9 to TRBJ1-3; perhaps TRBD1 as D (6 bases). V lost 2 bases and J lost 1, with 21 bases in between. CDR3 length: 19 amino acids. CDR1 and CDR2 (germline): SEHNR, FQNEAQ (reference sequence).

The V gene is TRBV4-2, the J gene TRBJ1-3; TRBD1 agrees at 8 bases. The CDR3 totals 18 residues. The J segment lost 0 bases and the V segment lost 1 base, leaving 8 bases of the junction unmatched. Germline V gene lookup returns CDR1 LGHNA and CDR2 YNFKEQ. CDR3 nucleotides: TGTGCCAGCAGCCAAGCGACAGGGGCCGAGAACTCTGGAAACACCATATATTTT. This codes for CASSQATGAENSGNTIYF.

The chain carries TRBV6-5 and TRBJ1-2; TRBD1 might be the D (6 bases). Germline lookup yields CDR1 MNHEY and CDR2 SVGAGI. This CDR3 has 15 amino acids. The germline V and J ends were trimmed by 6 bases and 3 bases, with 17 bases remaining between them. The DNA for the CDR3 is TGTGCCAGCAGGGGGGGGGCCGGGGCATACTATGGCTACACCTTC. It encodes CASRGGAGAYYGYTF.

The V gene is TRBV3-1 (or the pseudogene TRBV3-2), the J gene TRBJ1-2; D is ambiguous. The CDR3 consists of 13 residues. Germline V lookup: CDR1 LGHDT, CDR2 YNNKEL (reference sequence). The V end lost 1 base, the J end lost 4 bases, and 7 bases lay between the germline ends. CDR3 region: CASSQGRLYGYTF. The CDR3 DNA reads as TGTGCCAGCAGCCAAGGACGCCTCTATGGCTACACCTTC.

The chain couples TRBV7-3 to TRBJ2-7; D possibly corresponds to TRBD2 (5 bases). The germline CDR1 and CDR2 sequences are SGHTA and FQGTGA. The V end lost 5 bases, the J end lost 7 bases, and 15 bases lay between the germline ends. The CDR3 extends over 13 amino acids. CDR3 nucleotides: TGTGCCAGCAGCGCGTCGGGATCTGGGGAGCAGTACTTC. Translation gives CASSASGSGEQYF.

The V call is TRBV15, the J call TRBJ1-4, with no clear D. Trimming stripped 1 base from V and 0 bases from J, with 6 bases between. The CDR3 runs 15 residues. The germline gives CDR1 LNHNV, CDR2 YYDKDF (reference sequence). This chain's CDR3 is CATSRARATNEKLFF. The CDR3 bases are TGTGCCACCAGCAGAGCTCGTGCAACTAATGAAAAACTGTTTTTT. Combining the CDR3 with reference TRBV15 and TRBJ1-4 gives the whole variable domain DAMVIQNPRYQVTQFGKPVTLSCSQTLNHNVMYWYQQKSSQAPKLLFHYYDKDFNNEADTPDNFQSRRPNTSFCFLDIRSPGLGDTAMYLCATSRARATNEKLFFGSGTQLSVL.

The chain combines TRBV2 with TRBJ1-1; D gene ambiguous. V lost 6 bases, J lost 0 bases, and 8 bases lay in between. Per the germline V gene, CDR1 is SNHLY and CDR2 is FYNNEI. The CDR3 is 13 residues long. The CDR3: CASSKIMNTEAFF. For the CDR3, the DNA is TGTGCCAGCAGCAAGATCATGAACACTGAAGCTTTCTTT.

The chain recombines TRBV2 with TRBJ1-2; 10 nucleotides align to TRBD1. The germline CDR1 and CDR2 sequences are SNHLY and FYNNEI. V dropped 10 bases and J dropped 6; count of bases not matched to a gene: 8. The length of the CDR3 is 13 residues. CDR3 DNA: TGTGCCACCCTACGACAGGGGGCGGATGGCTACACCTTC. This encodes CATLRQGADGYTF.